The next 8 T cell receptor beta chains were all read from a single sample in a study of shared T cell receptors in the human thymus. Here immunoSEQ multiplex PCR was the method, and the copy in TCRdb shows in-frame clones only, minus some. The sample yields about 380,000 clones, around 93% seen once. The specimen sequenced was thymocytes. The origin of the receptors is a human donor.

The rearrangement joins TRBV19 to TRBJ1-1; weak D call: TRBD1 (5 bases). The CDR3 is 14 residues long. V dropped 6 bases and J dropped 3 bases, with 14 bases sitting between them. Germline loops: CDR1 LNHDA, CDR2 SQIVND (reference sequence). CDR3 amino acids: CASRNQGADTEAFF. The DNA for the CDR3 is TGTGCCAGTAGAAACCAGGGTGCGGACACTGAAGCTTTCTTT.

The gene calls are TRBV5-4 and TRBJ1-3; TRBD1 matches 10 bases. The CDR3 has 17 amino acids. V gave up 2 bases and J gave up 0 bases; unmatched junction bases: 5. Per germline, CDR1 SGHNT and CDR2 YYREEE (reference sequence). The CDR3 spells CASSFQGQGSSGNTIYF. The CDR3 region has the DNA TGTGCCAGCAGCTTCCAGGGACAGGGGAGCTCTGGAAACACCATATATTTT.

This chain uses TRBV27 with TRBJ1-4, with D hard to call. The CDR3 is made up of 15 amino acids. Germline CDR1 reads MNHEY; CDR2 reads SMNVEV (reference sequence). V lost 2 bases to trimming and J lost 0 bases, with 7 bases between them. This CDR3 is CASSLDFATNEKLFF. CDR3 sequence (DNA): TGTGCCAGCAGTTTAGACTTTGCAACTAATGAAAAACTGTTTTTT.

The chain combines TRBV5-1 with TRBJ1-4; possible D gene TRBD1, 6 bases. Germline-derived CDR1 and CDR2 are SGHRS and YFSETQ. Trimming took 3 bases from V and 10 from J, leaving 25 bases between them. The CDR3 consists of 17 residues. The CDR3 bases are TGCGCCAGCAGCTCAGACGCCAAGGTACTCGGGGGGCGAAAACTGTTTTTT. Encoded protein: CASSSDAKVLGGRKLFF.

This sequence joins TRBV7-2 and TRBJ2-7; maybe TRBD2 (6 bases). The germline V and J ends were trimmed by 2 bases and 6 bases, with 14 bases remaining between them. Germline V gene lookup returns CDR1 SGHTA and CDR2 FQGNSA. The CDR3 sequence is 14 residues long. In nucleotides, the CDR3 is TGTGCCAGCAGCTTATCGCGGGGCAGGAGCGAGCAGTACTTC. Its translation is CASSLSRGRSEQYF.

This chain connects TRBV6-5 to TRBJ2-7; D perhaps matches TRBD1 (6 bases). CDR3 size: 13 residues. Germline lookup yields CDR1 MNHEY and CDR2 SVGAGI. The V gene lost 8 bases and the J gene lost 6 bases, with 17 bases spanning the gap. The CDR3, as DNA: TGTGCCAGCGGCTCACACAGGGTTGGCGAGCAGTACTTC. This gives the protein CASGSHRVGEQYF.

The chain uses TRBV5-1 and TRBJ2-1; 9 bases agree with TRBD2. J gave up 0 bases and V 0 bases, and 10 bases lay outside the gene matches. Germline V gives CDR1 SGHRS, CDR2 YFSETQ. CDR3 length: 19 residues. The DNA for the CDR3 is TGCGCCAGCAGCTTGGATAAAGTTAGCGGGAGTGTCTCCTACAATGAGCAGTTCTTC. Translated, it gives CASSLDKVSGSVSYNEQFF.

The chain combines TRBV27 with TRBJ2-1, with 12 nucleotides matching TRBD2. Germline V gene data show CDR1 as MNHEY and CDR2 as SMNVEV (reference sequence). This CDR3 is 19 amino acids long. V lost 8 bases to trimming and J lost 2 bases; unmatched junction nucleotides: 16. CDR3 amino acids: CASPPTGLAGGPPYNEQFF. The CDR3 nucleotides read TGTGCCAGCCCTCCCACGGGGCTAGCGGGAGGGCCCCCCTACAATGAGCAGTTCTTC.